This paragraph reports one TCR beta chain. TCRdb's copy holds only in-frame clones and misses some; the assay was immunoSEQ multiplex PCR. The top ten hold roughly 9.4% of the sample, which has roughly 200,000 clones, around 76% seen once. CDR3 length: 12 residues. Trimming left V 4 bases short and J 4 bases short, with 8 bases between. The germline gives CDR1 SEHNR, CDR2 FQNEAQ (reference sequence). The sample is drawn from a study of blood T cell repertoires in COVID-19. This chain uses TRBV7-9 with TRBJ2-7, with D possibly being TRBD1 (6 bases). The specimen was peripheral blood. This TCR was recovered from a woman aged 50 to 60 with active or convalescent COVID-19. The CDR3 DNA sequence: TGTGCCAGCAGCTCCCAGGGGTACGAGCAGTACTTC. Translating gives CASSSQGYEQYF.